The rows below give T cell receptor beta chains drawn from one sample of a study of tumor-infiltrating lymphocytes in primary liver carcinoma. One entry per CDR3 protein, called by TCRdb with MiXCR from the multiplex PCR reads. The sample consists of 90,000 to 150,000 distinct CDR3 sequences, 55% to 70% of them appearing once. Sample: tumor-adjacent normal liver tissue. These receptors all stem from an older woman with primary liver carcinoma and hepatitis B virus infection. Each CDR3 is given with its conserved first and last residue. A D gene is named only where the DNA matches it firmly. Clone size, where shown, is once, few, many, or a class for clones that have expanded.

clone_size: many; j_call: TRBJ2-7; d_call: TRBD2; v_call: TRBV5-6; cdr3_aa: CASSWGLAGSEQYF; cdr3_nt: TGTGCCAGCAGCTGGGGACTAGCGGGAAGCGAGCAGTACTTC
clone_size: NA; j_call: TRBJ2-2; d_call: TRBD1; v_call: TRBV6-5; cdr3_aa: CASSPDREVGELFF; cdr3_nt: TGTGCCAGCAGTCCGGACAGGGAGGTCGGCGAGCTGTTTTTT
clone_size: NA; j_call: TRBJ2-1; d_call: NA; v_call: TRBV12-3/TRBV12-4; cdr3_aa: CASGVSWSSYNEQFF; cdr3_nt: TGTGCCAGCGGTGTTAGCTGGAGCTCCTACAATGAGCAGTTCTTC
clone_size: NA; j_call: TRBJ2-7; d_call: TRBD2; v_call: TRBV28; cdr3_aa: CASSSLAGGDEQYF; cdr3_nt: TGTGCCAGCAGTTCCTTAGCGGGAGGAGACGAGCAGTACTTC
clone_size: NA; j_call: TRBJ2-1; d_call: TRBD2; v_call: TRBV7-8; cdr3_aa: CACSASGLVHNEHLF; cdr3_nt: TGTGCCTGCAGCGCCTCGGGACTAGTCCACAATGAGCATCTCTTC
clone_size: NA; j_call: TRBJ2-1; d_call: NA; v_call: TRBV11-2; cdr3_aa: CASSFTLRSSYNEQFF; cdr3_nt: TGTGCCAGCAGCTTTACCCTGAGGAGCTCCTACAATGAGCAGTTCTTC
clone_size: NA; j_call: TRBJ2-1; d_call: TRBD2; v_call: TRBV11-2; cdr3_aa: CACSLGEGLDEQFF; cdr3_nt: TGTGCCTGCAGCTTAGGGGAGGGACTCGATGAGCAGTTCTTC
clone_size: NA; j_call: TRBJ2-1; d_call: NA; v_call: TRBV6-2/TRBV6-3; cdr3_aa: CTSSHYNEQFF; cdr3_nt: TGTACCAGCAGTCACTACAATGAGCAGTTCTTC
clone_size: NA; j_call: TRBJ2-7; d_call: TRBD1; v_call: TRBV5-1; cdr3_aa: CASSWVGQGLSYEQYF; cdr3_nt: TGCGCCAGCAGCTGGGTAGGACAGGGACTCTCCTACGAGCAGTATTTC
clone_size: NA; j_call: TRBJ1-6; d_call: TRBD1; v_call: TRBV4-1; cdr3_aa: CASSQGRDRANSPLHF; cdr3_nt: TGCGCCAGCAGCCAGGGTAGGGACAGGGCAAATTCACCCCTCCACTTT
clone_size: NA; j_call: TRBJ2-1; d_call: TRBD1; v_call: TRBV11-1; cdr3_aa: CAGSYRDRVIDEQLF; cdr3_nt: TGTGCCGGCAGCTACCGGGACAGGGTCATCGATGAGCAGCTCTTT
clone_size: NA; j_call: TRBJ2-7; d_call: NA; v_call: TRBV11-3; cdr3_aa: CASSFGVLSEQYF; cdr3_nt: TGTGCCAGCAGCTTCGGGGTTTTGAGCGAGCAGTACTTC
clone_size: many; j_call: TRBJ2-7; d_call: NA; v_call: TRBV6-1; cdr3_aa: CASSVLGPGQYF; cdr3_nt: TGTGCCAGCAGTGTCCTGGGTCCCGGGCAGTACTTC
clone_size: many; j_call: TRBJ2-1; d_call: TRBD1; v_call: TRBV5-1; cdr3_aa: CASSGTEQGRLNEQFF; cdr3_nt: TGCGCCAGCAGCGGGACAGAACAGGGGCGCCTCAATGAGCAGTTCTTC
clone_size: many; j_call: TRBJ2-1; d_call: TRBD2; v_call: TRBV6-2/TRBV6-3; cdr3_aa: CASSSAEREPRGEQFF; cdr3_nt: TGTGCCAGCAGTTCTGCCGAGCGGGAGCCAAGGGGTGAGCAGTTCTTC
clone_size: NA; j_call: TRBJ2-2; d_call: NA; v_call: TRBV11-1; cdr3_aa: CASNLDGTGELFF; cdr3_nt: TGTGCCAGCAACTTAGACGGAACAGGGGAGCTGTTTTTT
clone_size: NA; j_call: TRBJ2-2; d_call: TRBD2; v_call: TRBV18; cdr3_aa: CASSPPSGASTGELFF; cdr3_nt: TGTGCCAGCTCACCACCTAGCGGGGCGAGCACAGGGGAGCTGTTTTTT
clone_size: NA; j_call: TRBJ2-7; d_call: TRBD2; v_call: TRBV11-2; cdr3_aa: CVSTLDWVSLAGPYEQYF; cdr3_nt: TGTGTCAGCACCTTAGATTGGGTCAGTCTAGCGGGTCCCTACGAGCAGTACTTT
clone_size: NA; j_call: TRBJ1-2; d_call: NA; v_call: TRBV7-2; cdr3_aa: CASSPIMGGVGYTF; cdr3_nt: TGTGCCAGCAGCCCAATCATGGGCGGGGTGGGCTACACTTTC
clone_size: few; j_call: TRBJ2-3; d_call: NA; v_call: TRBV7-3; cdr3_aa: CASSSGASPPTQYF; cdr3_nt: TGTGCCAGCAGCTCAGGGGCTAGTCCCCCTACGCAGTATTTT
clone_size: NA; j_call: TRBJ2-1; d_call: NA; v_call: TRBV11-3; cdr3_aa: CASSLDDSYDEQFF; cdr3_nt: TGTGCCAGCAGCTTAGATGATAGCTACGATGAACAGTTCTTC
clone_size: NA; j_call: TRBJ1-1; d_call: NA; v_call: TRBV7-3; cdr3_aa: CANSLTGGAEAFF; cdr3_nt: TGTGCCAACAGCTTAACTGGGGGCGCTGAAGCTTTCTTT
clone_size: NA; j_call: TRBJ2-7; d_call: TRBD2; v_call: TRBV11-2; cdr3_aa: CASSLDGGEEVYEQYF; cdr3_nt: TGTGCCAGCAGCTTAGATGGGGGGGAGGAGGTCTACGAGCAGTACTTC
clone_size: NA; j_call: TRBJ2-1; d_call: NA; v_call: TRBV11-2; cdr3_aa: CASGRLEGVKEQFF; cdr3_nt: TGTGCCAGCGGCCGACTAGAGGGGGTCAAAGAGCAGTTCTTC
clone_size: NA; j_call: TRBJ2-7; d_call: TRBD1; v_call: TRBV14; cdr3_aa: CGSSLGTGGYEQYF; cdr3_nt: TGTGGCAGCAGCCTGGGGACAGGGGGCTACGAGCAGTACTTC
clone_size: NA; j_call: TRBJ2-7; d_call: TRBD2; v_call: TRBV6-1; cdr3_aa: CASTPGRGLDSCEQYF; cdr3_nt: TGTGCTAGCACCCCAGGAAGGGGACTAGATAGTTGCGAGCAGTACTTC
clone_size: once; j_call: TRBJ2-3; d_call: NA; v_call: TRBV4-1; cdr3_aa: CASSPRDGASTDAQYF; cdr3_nt: TGCGCCAGCAGCCCTCGGGACGGTGCTAGCACAGATGCGCAGTATTTT
clone_size: NA; j_call: TRBJ2-5; d_call: NA; v_call: TRBV2; cdr3_aa: CASMPMPETQYF; cdr3_nt: TGTGCCAGCATGCCTATGCCGGAGACCCAGTACTTC
clone_size: once; j_call: TRBJ1-2; d_call: TRBD1; v_call: TRBV11-2; cdr3_aa: CASSLDPQGAVRDYTF; cdr3_nt: TGTGCTAGCAGCTTAGACCCACAGGGGGCGGTGAGGGACTATACCTTC
clone_size: NA; j_call: TRBJ2-1; d_call: TRBD2; v_call: TRBV6-6; cdr3_aa: CASTPGGRAGINELFF; cdr3_nt: TGTGCCAGCACCCCCGGCGGGAGGGCCGGAATCAATGAGCTGTTCTTC
clone_size: many; j_call: TRBJ2-6; d_call: NA; v_call: TRBV4-2; cdr3_aa: CASSQDRGRLSFSGANVLTF; cdr3_nt: TGTGCCAGCAGCCAAGATCGTGGCAGACTGTCTTTCTCTGGGGCCAACGTCCTGACTTTC
clone_size: NA; j_call: TRBJ1-5; d_call: TRBD1; v_call: TRBV6-5; cdr3_aa: CASCPRPVTQGAGQPQHF; cdr3_nt: TGTGCCAGCTGTCCCAGACCCGTAACACAGGGGGCTGGGCAGCCCCAGCATTTT
clone_size: NA; j_call: TRBJ2-5; d_call: NA; v_call: TRBV11-3; cdr3_aa: CVNGQGKETQYF; cdr3_nt: TGTGTCAACGGGCAGGGGAAAGAGACCCAGTACTTC
clone_size: once; j_call: TRBJ2-2; d_call: NA; v_call: TRBV11-1; cdr3_aa: CASSLASTHTVELFF; cdr3_nt: TGTGCCAGCAGCTTAGCAAGCACACACACCGTAGAGCTGTTTTTT
clone_size: NA; j_call: TRBJ2-1; d_call: TRBD2; v_call: TRBV12-3/TRBV12-4; cdr3_aa: CASTLLAGVHNEQFF; cdr3_nt: TGTGCCAGCACCCTACTAGCGGGAGTTCACAATGAGCAGTTCTTC
clone_size: many; j_call: TRBJ2-3; d_call: NA; v_call: TRBV25-1; cdr3_aa: CASSSADTQYF; cdr3_nt: TGTGCCAGCAGTTCGGCTGATACGCAGTATTTT
clone_size: few; j_call: TRBJ2-4; d_call: TRBD2; v_call: TRBV11-2; cdr3_aa: CASSLRREGRSHIKYF; cdr3_nt: TGTGCCAGTAGCTTACGGCGGGAGGGCCGAAGCCACATTAAGTACTTC
clone_size: NA; j_call: TRBJ2-2; d_call: NA; v_call: TRBV4-1; cdr3_aa: CASSQDGWKTGELFF; cdr3_nt: TGCGCCAGCAGCCAAGATGGGTGGAAGACCGGGGAGCTGTTTTTT
clone_size: NA; j_call: TRBJ1-3; d_call: NA; v_call: TRBV4-2; cdr3_aa: CASSQTGGTSGNTMYF; cdr3_nt: TGTGCCAGCAGCCAAACAGGAGGGACCTCTGGAAACACCATGTATTTT
clone_size: NA; j_call: TRBJ2-2; d_call: TRBD2; v_call: TRBV4-2; cdr3_aa: CASRLGTSGSPGELFF; cdr3_nt: TGTGCCAGCAGGCTGGGGACTAGCGGGAGCCCCGGGGAGCTGTTTTTT
clone_size: many; j_call: TRBJ2-7; d_call: TRBD1; v_call: TRBV7-9; cdr3_aa: CASSLGGQRGEQYF; cdr3_nt: TGTGCCAGCAGCTTAGGGGGACAGCGAGGGGAGCAGTACTTC
clone_size: NA; j_call: TRBJ2-5; d_call: NA; v_call: TRBV6-5; cdr3_aa: CATSRGRGETQYF; cdr3_nt: TGTGCCACCAGCAGGGGTCGAGGAGAGACTCAGTACTTC
clone_size: NA; j_call: TRBJ2-1; d_call: NA; v_call: TRBV6-5; cdr3_aa: CASTFRRSSYNEQFF; cdr3_nt: TGTGCCAGCACATTTCGCAGGAGCTCCTACAATGAGCAGTTCTTC
clone_size: NA; j_call: TRBJ1-1; d_call: NA; v_call: TRBV4-1; cdr3_aa: CASSQEGRREVFF; cdr3_nt: TGCGCCAGCAGTCAAGAAGGACGGCGTGAAGTTTTCTTT
clone_size: many; j_call: TRBJ1-2; d_call: NA; v_call: TRBV6-5; cdr3_aa: CASSYSRGNYGYTF; cdr3_nt: TGTGCCAGCAGTTACTCGAGGGGAAACTATGGCTACACCTTC
clone_size: many; j_call: TRBJ1-2; d_call: TRBD1; v_call: TRBV7-9; cdr3_aa: CASSLGLSGTDDGYTF; cdr3_nt: TGTGCCAGCAGCTTAGGGCTATCAGGGACAGACGATGGCTACACCTTC
clone_size: NA; j_call: TRBJ1-2; d_call: NA; v_call: TRBV6-5; cdr3_aa: CASSYSRRHGHTF; cdr3_nt: TGTGCCAGCAGTTACTCCCGTCGCCATGGCCACACGTTC
clone_size: NA; j_call: TRBJ1-1; d_call: NA; v_call: TRBV30; cdr3_aa: CAWSASGAGMNTEAYF; cdr3_nt: TGTGCCTGGAGTGCGAGTGGGGCAGGCATGAACACTGAAGCTTACTTT
clone_size: NA; j_call: TRBJ2-7; d_call: NA; v_call: TRBV11-2; cdr3_aa: CASSFTTGRANGQYF; cdr3_nt: TGTGCCAGCAGCTTCACCACAGGAAGGGCTAACGGGCAGTACTTC
clone_size: NA; j_call: TRBJ2-1; d_call: TRBD2; v_call: TRBV5-5; cdr3_aa: CAGSAIQTGGTMEFF; cdr3_nt: TGTGCCGGCAGCGCCATCCAAACGGGAGGTACAATGGAGTTCTTC
clone_size: NA; j_call: TRBJ2-7; d_call: TRBD1; v_call: TRBV6-2/TRBV6-3; cdr3_aa: CVSSPVGQQLYEQYF; cdr3_nt: TGTGTCAGCAGCCCTGTGGGACAGCAACTCTACGAGCAGTACTTC
clone_size: NA; j_call: TRBJ2-4; d_call: TRBD1; v_call: TRBV11-2; cdr3_aa: CASSLVCRDRANIEYF; cdr3_nt: TGTGCCAGCAGCTTAGTGTGTCGGGACAGGGCAAACATTGAATACTTC
clone_size: NA; j_call: TRBJ2-7; d_call: NA; v_call: TRBV19; cdr3_aa: CASSQGLRYEQYF; cdr3_nt: TGTGCCAGTAGTCAGGGACTCCGCTACGAGCAGTACTTC
clone_size: many; j_call: TRBJ1-2; d_call: TRBD1; v_call: TRBV29-1; cdr3_aa: CSVAHRGYGYTF; cdr3_nt: TGCAGCGTTGCCCACAGGGGCTATGGCTACACCTTC
clone_size: NA; j_call: TRBJ2-2; d_call: TRBD2; v_call: TRBV5-6; cdr3_aa: CASSHGLGGTEELFF; cdr3_nt: TGTGCCAGCAGCCACGGATTGGGAGGGACCGAGGAGCTGTTTTTT
clone_size: NA; j_call: TRBJ2-1; d_call: TRBD2; v_call: TRBV29-1; cdr3_aa: CSVRGTSGNHGNEEFF; cdr3_nt: TGCAGCGTGAGGGGGACTAGCGGAAATCATGGGAATGAGGAGTTCTTC
clone_size: NA; j_call: TRBJ2-3; d_call: TRBD2; v_call: TRBV5-1; cdr3_aa: CAGSFAGRGVDTQYF; cdr3_nt: TGCGCCGGCAGCTTTGCCGGGAGGGGAGTAGATACGCAGTATTTT
clone_size: NA; j_call: TRBJ2-2; d_call: NA; v_call: TRBV11-2; cdr3_aa: CASNIDWSLAFSTRELFF; cdr3_nt: TGTGCCAGCAACATAGATTGGAGCCTAGCGTTTAGCACCAGGGAGCTGTTTTTT